This T cell receptor (beta chain) originates from a study of blood T cell repertoires in COVID-19. V lost 5 bases, J lost 9 bases, and 9 bases stayed unmatched. This CDR3 contains 15 residues. CDR1 and CDR2 from the germline V gene are LNHDA and SQIVND (reference sequence). This table comes from immunoSEQ multiplex PCR, and its TCRdb copy is limited to in-frame clones, with some not included. The table has around 270,000 clones, roughly 89% seen once. This chain joins TRBV19 and TRBJ2-3; 12 bases are a match to TRBD2. The sample was peripheral blood. This TCR was sampled from a man in his forties with acute or convalescent COVID-19. The CDR3 spells CASSSSGGAAGTQYF. The CDR3 DNA reads as TGTGCCAGTAGTTCTAGCGGGGGGGCTGCCGGAACGCAGTATTTT.